This TCR beta chain was identified during a study of OX40 agonist ivuxolimab in advanced cancers. Study summary: The patients received agonistic anti-OX40 (CD134) antibody ivuxolimab. Patients receiving dose escalation had hepatocellular carcinoma, melanoma, renal cell or head and neck cancer.

The method was immunoSEQ multiplex PCR; TCRdb's version includes in-frame clones alone and lacks a portion of them. This sample has about 46,000 clones, with about nine tenths found just once. Sampling times: baseline, cycle 4 day 1, cycle 7 day 1. This TCR was recovered from an adult with an advanced solid tumor such as melanoma, head and neck, liver or kidney cancer. The specimen comprised CD4+ or CD8+ T cells sorted from blood, sampled in a trial of the OX40 agonist ivuxolimab.

DNA for the CDR3: TGTGCCAGCAGCCGACCGCCGGACTACGAGCAGTACTTC. Protein: CASSRPPDYEQYF. This sequence joins TRBV27 and TRBJ2-5; D is unclear. Gene TRBJ2-7 matches the end of the DNA better, so the J call may be wrong. The CDR3 has 13 amino acids. Germline assignment: CDR1 MNHEY and CDR2 SMNVEV (reference sequence).